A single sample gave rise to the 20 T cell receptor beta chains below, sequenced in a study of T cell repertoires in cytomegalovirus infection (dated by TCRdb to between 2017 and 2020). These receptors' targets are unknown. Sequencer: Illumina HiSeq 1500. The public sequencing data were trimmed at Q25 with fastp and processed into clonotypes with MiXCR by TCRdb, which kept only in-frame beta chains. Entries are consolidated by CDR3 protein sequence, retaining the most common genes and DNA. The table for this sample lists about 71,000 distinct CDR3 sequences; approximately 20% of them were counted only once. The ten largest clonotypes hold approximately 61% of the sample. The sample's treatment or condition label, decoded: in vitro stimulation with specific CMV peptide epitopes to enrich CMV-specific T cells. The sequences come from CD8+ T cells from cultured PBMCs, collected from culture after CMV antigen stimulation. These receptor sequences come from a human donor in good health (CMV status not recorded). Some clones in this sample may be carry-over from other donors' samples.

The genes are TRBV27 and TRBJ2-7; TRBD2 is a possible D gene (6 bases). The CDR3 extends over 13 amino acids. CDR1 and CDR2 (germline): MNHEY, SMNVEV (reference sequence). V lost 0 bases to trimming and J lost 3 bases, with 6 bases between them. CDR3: CASSLSRGYEQYF. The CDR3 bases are TGTGCCAGCAGTTTATCGCGGGGCTACGAGCAGTACTTC.

The CDR3 nucleotides read TGTGCCAGCAGTCGGGACTTCCCTGGAAACACCATATATTTT. Protein product: CASSRDFPGNTIYF. The chain has TRBV12-3 or TRBV12-4 and TRBJ1-3; maybe TRBD1 (5 bases). Trimming took off 5 bases at V and 2 bases at J, with 10 bases between the two ends. The CDR3 extends over 14 amino acids.

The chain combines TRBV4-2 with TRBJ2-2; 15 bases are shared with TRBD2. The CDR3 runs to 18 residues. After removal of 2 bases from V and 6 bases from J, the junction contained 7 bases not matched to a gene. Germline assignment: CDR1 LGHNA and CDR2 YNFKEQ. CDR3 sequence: CASSQWGLAGGYPGELFF. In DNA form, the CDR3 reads TGTGCCAGCAGCCAATGGGGACTAGCGGGGGGCTACCCCGGGGAGCTGTTTTTT.

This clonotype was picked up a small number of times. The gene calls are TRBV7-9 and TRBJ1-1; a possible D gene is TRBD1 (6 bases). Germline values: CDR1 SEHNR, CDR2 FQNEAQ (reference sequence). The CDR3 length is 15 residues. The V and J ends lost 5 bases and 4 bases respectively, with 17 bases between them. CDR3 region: CASSHAQGGSTEAFF. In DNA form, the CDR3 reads TGTGCCAGCAGCCATGCACAAGGGGGAAGCACTGAAGCTTTCTTT.

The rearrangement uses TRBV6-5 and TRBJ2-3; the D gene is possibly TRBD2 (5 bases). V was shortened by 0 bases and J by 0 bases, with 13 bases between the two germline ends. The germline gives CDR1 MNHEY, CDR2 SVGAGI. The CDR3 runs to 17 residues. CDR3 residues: CASSYSLSGPSTDTQYF. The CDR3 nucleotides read TGTGCCAGCAGTTACTCCCTCAGCGGCCCTAGCACAGATACGCAGTATTTT.

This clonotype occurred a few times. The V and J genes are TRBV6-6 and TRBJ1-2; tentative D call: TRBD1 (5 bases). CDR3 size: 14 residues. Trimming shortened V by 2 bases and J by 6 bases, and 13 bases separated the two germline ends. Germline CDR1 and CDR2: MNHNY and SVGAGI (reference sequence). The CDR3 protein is CASSYVGREDGYTF. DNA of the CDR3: TGTGCCAGCAGTTACGTGGGCAGGGAGGATGGCTACACCTTC.

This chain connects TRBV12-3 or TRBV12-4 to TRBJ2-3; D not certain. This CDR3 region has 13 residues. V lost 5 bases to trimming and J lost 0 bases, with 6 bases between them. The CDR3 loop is CASSASSTDTQYF. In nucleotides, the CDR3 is TGTGCCAGCAGTGCCTCTAGCACAGATACGCAGTATTTT.

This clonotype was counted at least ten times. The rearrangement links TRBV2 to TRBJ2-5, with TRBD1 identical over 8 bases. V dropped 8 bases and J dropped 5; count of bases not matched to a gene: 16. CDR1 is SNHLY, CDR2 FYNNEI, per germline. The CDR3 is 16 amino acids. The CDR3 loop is CASEGLLDRVEETQYF. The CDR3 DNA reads TGTGCCAGCGAAGGGCTCCTGGACAGGGTGGAGGAGACCCAGTACTTC.

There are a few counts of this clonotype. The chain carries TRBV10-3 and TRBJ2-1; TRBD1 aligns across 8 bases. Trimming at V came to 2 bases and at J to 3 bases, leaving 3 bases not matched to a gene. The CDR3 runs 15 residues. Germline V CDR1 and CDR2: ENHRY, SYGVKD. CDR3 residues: CAISEGDRIYNEQFF. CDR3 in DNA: TGTGCCATCAGTGAGGGGGACAGGATCTACAATGAGCAGTTCTTC.

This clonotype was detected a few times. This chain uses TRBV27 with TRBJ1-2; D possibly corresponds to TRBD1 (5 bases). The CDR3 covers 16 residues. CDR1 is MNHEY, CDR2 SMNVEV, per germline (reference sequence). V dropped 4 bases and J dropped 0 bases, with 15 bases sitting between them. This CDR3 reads CASSSGPGGPNYGYTF. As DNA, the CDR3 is TGTGCCAGCAGTTCGGGGCCGGGAGGGCCTAACTATGGCTACACCTTC.

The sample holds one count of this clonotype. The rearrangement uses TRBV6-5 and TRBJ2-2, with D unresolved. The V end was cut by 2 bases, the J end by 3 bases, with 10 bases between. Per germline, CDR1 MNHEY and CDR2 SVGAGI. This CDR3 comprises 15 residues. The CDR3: CASSYQRSDTGELFF. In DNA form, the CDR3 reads TGTGCCAGCAGTTACCAGCGTTCCGACACCGGGGAGCTGTTTTTT.

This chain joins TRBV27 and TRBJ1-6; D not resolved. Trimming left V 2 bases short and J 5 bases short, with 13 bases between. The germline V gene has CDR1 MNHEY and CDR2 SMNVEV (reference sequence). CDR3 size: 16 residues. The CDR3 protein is CASSLPGERHNSPLHF. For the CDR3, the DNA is TGTGCCAGCAGTTTACCCGGGGAACGGCATAATTCACCCCTCCACTTT.

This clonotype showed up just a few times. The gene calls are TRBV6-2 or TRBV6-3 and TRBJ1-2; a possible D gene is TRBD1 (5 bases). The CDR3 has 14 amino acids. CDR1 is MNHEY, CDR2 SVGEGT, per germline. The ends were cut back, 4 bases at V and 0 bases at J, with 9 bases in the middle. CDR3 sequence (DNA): TGTGCCAGCAGTTTGACAGAGACTAACTATGGCTACACCTTC. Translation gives CASSLTETNYGYTF.

The CDR3 bases are TGTGCCATCAGCCTACTGAATGAAACTCTCTCTGGAAACACCATATATTTT. Encoded protein: CAISLLNETLSGNTIYF. The chain employs TRBV10-3 and TRBJ1-3, with D uncertain. In germline, CDR1 is ENHRY, CDR2 SYGVKD. Trimming shortened V by 6 bases and J by 0 bases, and 18 bases separated the two germline ends. This CDR3 has 17 residues.

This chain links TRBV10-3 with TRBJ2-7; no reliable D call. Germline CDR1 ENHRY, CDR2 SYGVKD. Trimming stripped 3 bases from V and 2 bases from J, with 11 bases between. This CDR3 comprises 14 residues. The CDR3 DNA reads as TGTGCCATCAGTGATCGGAATGCAACCTACGAGCAGTACTTC. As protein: CAISDRNATYEQYF.

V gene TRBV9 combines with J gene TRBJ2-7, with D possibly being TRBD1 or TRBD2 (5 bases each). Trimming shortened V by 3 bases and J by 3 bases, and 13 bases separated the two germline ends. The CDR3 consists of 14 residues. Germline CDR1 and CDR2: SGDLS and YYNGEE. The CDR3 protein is CASSGGDMVYEQYF. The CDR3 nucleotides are TGTGCCAGCAGCGGAGGGGATATGGTCTACGAGCAGTACTTC.

CDR3 protein: CASSYPGQGRLGYTF. The CDR3 DNA reads TGTGCCAGCAGTTACCCGGGACAGGGCCGATTGGGCTACACCTTC. V gene TRBV6-5 combines with J gene TRBJ1-2, with 9 bases aligning to TRBD1. The CDR3 covers 15 residues. V shed 2 bases, J shed 8 bases, and the junction held 9 bases outside the gene matches. CDR1 is MNHEY and CDR2 is SVGAGI in the germline V gene.

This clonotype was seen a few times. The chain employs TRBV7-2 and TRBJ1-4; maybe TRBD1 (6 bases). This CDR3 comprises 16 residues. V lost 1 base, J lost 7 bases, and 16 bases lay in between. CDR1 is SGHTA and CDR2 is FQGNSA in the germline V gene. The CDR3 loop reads CASSLVVGAVGEKLFF. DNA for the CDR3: TGTGCCAGCAGCTTAGTCGTGGGGGCGGTGGGTGAAAAACTGTTTTTT.

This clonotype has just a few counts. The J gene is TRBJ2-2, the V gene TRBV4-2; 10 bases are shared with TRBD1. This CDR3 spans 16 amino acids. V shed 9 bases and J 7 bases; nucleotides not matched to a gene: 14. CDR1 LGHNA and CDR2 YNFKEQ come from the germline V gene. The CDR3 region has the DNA TGTGCCAGTACCGAGGAAGACAGGGGGCGTAACGGGGAGCTGTTTTTT. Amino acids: CASTEEDRGRNGELFF.

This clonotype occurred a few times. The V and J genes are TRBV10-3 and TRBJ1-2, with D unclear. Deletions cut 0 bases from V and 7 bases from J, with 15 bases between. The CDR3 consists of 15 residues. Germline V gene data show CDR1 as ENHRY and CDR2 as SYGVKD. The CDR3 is CAISESGGRTTGYTF. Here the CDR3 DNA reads TGTGCCATCAGTGAGTCGGGAGGTAGGACGACTGGCTACACCTTC.